The T cell receptor (beta chain) under discussion was sequenced for a study of vaccination effects on CD4 cells after COVID-19. Antigen-specific CD4+ T cell clonotypes were called by their expansion after viral peptide-pool culture in ViraFEST. Subsequent to 10 days of culture, CD4+ T cells were isolated. Participants got two doses of BNT162b2 or mRNA-1273 vaccine. PBMC cultures contained over 1.5 million cells per well, approximately 10 IU/ml IL-2 and 10 ug/ml peptides. As regards this clone: What it recognizes is unknown.

Clones were read by immunoSEQ multiplex PCR, and TCRdb kept only the in-frame ones, dropping some. Of fewer than 25,000 clones listed, around 70% are singletons. The CDR3 consists of 18 residues. V gave up 0 bases and J gave up 4 bases; unmatched junction bases: 10. Germline V gene data show CDR1 as SNHLY and CDR2 as FYNNEI. This rearrangement joins TRBV2 to TRBJ2-3; 10 bases align to TRBD1. The sequences come from CD4+ T cells from PBMCs cultured with HCoV-NL63 spike peptides, collected after COVID-19 vaccination. The receptor was isolated from a human donor who received a COVID-19 vaccine. The CDR3 nucleotides read TGTGCCAGCAGTGAAGCACTATATCGGGACAGGGGCGCAGATACGCAGTATTTT. It translates to CASSEALYRDRGADTQYF.